The 3 T cell receptor beta chains below come from one sample, sequenced in a study of T cells in Graves' hyperthyroidism and ophthalmopathy. Amplification of TCR beta CDR3 regions used RNA as the template. A set of HTBI primers served as the primers for a first-round RT-PCR of the TCR CDR3. Using its own MiXCR run on the multiplex PCR reads, TCRdb lists one record per CDR3 protein. The table records about 700,000 distinct CDR3 sequences, around 15% of them present only once. The sample was blood. These receptors all stem from a woman younger than 30 with Graves' hyperthyroidism.

The table lists this clonotype with many counts. The chain employs TRBV27 and TRBJ1-1, with D possibly TRBD1 on 5 matching bases. This CDR3 spans 12 amino acids. V lost 4 bases, J lost 9 bases, and 12 bases lay in between. From germline, CDR1 is MNHEY and CDR2 SMNVEV (reference sequence). Written as DNA, the CDR3 is TGTGCCAGCAGTTCTACAGGAGGAAAAGCTTTCTTT. It translates to CASSSTGGKAFF.

This clonotype was counted between two and nine times. The V gene is TRBV5-1, the J gene TRBJ2-2, with 7 bases lining up with TRBD1. CDR1 SGHRS and CDR2 YFSETQ come from the germline V gene. This CDR3 is 16 amino acids long. Losses at the gene ends were 3 bases for V and 4 bases for J; bases not matched to a gene: 9. CDR3 amino acids: CASSSGTVSSTGELFF. The CDR3 DNA sequence: TGCGCCAGCAGCTCCGGGACAGTATCTTCCACCGGGGAGCTGTTTTTT. Full variable domain (remainder filled in from reference TRBV5-1 and TRBJ2-2): KAGVTQTPRYLIKTRGQQVTLSCSPISGHRSVSWYQQTPGQGLQFLFEYFSETQRNKGNFPGRFSGRQFSNSRSEMNVSTLELGDSALYLCASSSGTVSSTGELFFGEGSRLTVL.

The chain couples TRBV27 to TRBJ2-1; 11 bases are shared with TRBD2. The CDR3 contains 11 residues. Germline V CDR1 and CDR2: MNHEY, SMNVEV (reference sequence). Germline trimming cut 10 bases from V and 15 bases from J; bases unmatched to any gene: 8. The CDR3 coding sequence is TGTGCCACCTTACTAGCGGGAGTATCGTTCTTC. Protein sequence: CATLLAGVSFF.